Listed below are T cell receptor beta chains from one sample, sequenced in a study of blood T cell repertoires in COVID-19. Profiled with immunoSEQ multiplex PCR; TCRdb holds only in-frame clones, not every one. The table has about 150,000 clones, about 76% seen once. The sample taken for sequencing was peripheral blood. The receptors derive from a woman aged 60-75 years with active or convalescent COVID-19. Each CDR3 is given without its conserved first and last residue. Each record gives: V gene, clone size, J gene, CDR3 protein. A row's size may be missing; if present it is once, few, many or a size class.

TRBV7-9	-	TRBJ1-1	ASSPAAGLGAF
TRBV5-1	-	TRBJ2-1	ASSALAGGSSYNEQF
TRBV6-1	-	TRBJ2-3	ASSYQTQDTQY
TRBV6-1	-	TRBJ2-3	ASSEVPAGGRDTQY
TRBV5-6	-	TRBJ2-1	ASSLGYGSYNEQF
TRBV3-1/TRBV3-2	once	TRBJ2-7	ASSHVQGASPYEQY
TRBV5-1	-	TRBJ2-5	ASWASWETQY
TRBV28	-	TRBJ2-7	ASRYGLAGYEQY
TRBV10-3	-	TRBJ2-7	AISETDRLAYEQY
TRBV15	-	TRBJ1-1	ATSRVDRDVEAF
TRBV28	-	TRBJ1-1	ASSLTQVNTEAF
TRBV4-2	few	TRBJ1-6	ASSQGGPGLPLH
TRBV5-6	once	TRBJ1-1	ASSLDTGGVNTEAF
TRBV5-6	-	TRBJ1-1	ASSLKEVVKNTEAF
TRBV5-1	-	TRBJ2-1	ASSLVSGSRYEQF
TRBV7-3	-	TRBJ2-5	ASSPRGLETQY
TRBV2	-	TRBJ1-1	ASSDWGDNTEAF
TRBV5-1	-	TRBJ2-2	ASSRETSKIYTGELF
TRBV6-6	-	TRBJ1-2	ASRADREGYT
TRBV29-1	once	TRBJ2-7	SVVSRGRSYEQY
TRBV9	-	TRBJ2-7	ASSVGESRYYYEQY
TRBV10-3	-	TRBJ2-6	AISQGVGGSGANVLT
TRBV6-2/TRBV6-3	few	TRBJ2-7	ASSYSSLAGPYEQY
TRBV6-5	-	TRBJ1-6	ASRGWDRVNSPLH
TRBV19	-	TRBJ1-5	ASSSYFTGASQPQH
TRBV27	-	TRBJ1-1	ASRDRGVLEAF
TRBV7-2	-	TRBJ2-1	ASSLGRQSDEQF
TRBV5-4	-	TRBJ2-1	ASSPRDWNEQF
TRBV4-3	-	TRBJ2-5	ASSQDQQRPPRTQY
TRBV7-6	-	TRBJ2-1	ASSQSSYPF
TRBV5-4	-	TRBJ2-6	ASSFGTSDYSGANVLT
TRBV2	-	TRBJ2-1	ASSGDGLTEQF
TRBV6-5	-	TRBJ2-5	ASSRSQETQY
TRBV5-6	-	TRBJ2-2	ASSSDRAGTGELF
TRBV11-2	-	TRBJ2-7	ASSLDRTGGFVHEQY
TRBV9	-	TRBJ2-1	ASSVAGTGKGYNEQF